This T cell receptor beta chain was observed in a study of identical twins (TCRdb year 2016). In the study overall: The study deep-sequenced TCR alpha and beta repertoires from monozygotic twins, unrelated adults of various ages and cord blood to test whether fetal clonotypes persist. To rule out contamination, the twin experiments were replicated at different times with different library preparation protocols. The paper's findings and limits, for the study overall: Because the same donors could not be followed over many years, conclusions were based on cross-sectional statistical analysis. In beta out-of-frame sequences, excess twin sharing was weaker, because having fewer shared sequences lowered the signal-to-noise ratio. Recombination models systematically underestimated out-of-frame TCR alpha sharing in monozygotic twins but agreed with sharing between unrelated individuals. Abundant cord blood beta clonotypes carried fewer insertions; young adult naive repertoires showed a weaker similar trend, while memory repertoires showed none. Compared with coincidental sharing between unrelated individuals, out-of-frame TCR alpha sequences shared between twins had an excess of sequences with low generation probability. Zero-insertion analyses could be partly confounded by invariant T cells such as MAIT and iNKT, though diverse VJ usage argued against such confounding for most clonotypes.

The junction carries 6 bases between V and J, which are trimmed by 0 bases and 3 bases respectively. Taken from cysteine to phenylalanine, the CDR3 has 13 residues. The only DNA kept is the CDR3, 39 bases in frame from the first base. Based on the germline V gene, the CDR1 and CDR2 sequences are SGDLS and YYNGEE. Every donor in the study was a healthy Caucasian. The twin cohort consisted of three pairs of female monozygotic twins, all aged about 18 to 29 years. RNA for TCR libraries was isolated from peripheral blood mononuclear cells. With respect to this clonotype: This receptor's antigen is unknown. Base qualities are not provided; no much larger clone lies one nucleotide away.

The library relied on 5' RACE. The instrument given in TCRdb is Illumina HiSeq 2000. A universal primer binding site was introduced by template switching, and a unique molecular identifier was present in the final cDNA, enabling accurate counting of TCR cDNA molecules. Specific primers in the conserved constant-segment region were used to synthesize first-strand cDNA for TCR alpha and beta chains. To control for contamination, every cDNA library was double barcoded, receiving both a SMART-Mk sample barcode and Illumina barcodes. Two successive PCR steps introduced TruSeq adapter sequences along with Illumina sample barcodes. The Illumina HiSeq platform was used with custom primers to sequence TCR alpha and beta cDNA libraries. In the paper's pipeline: Unique molecular identifiers were extracted from raw reads with MiGEC, and CDR3 positions were determined with MiXCR. Recombination models were inferred per individual with the repgenHMM and IGoR tools using an EM algorithm. The analysis of shared clonotypes was done with the tcR package in R, with sharing normalized by the product of cloneset sizes. Out-of-frame nonproductive sequences were analyzed to study raw recombination free of thymic and clonal selection effects. Clones were called with MiXCR by TCRdb after fastp trimmed the public reads at Q25, and only in-frame beta chains were retained. Rows with a matching CDR3 protein are joined into one entry that keeps the most common DNA and genes. TCRdb's processing, not the authors', yielded these V and J calls. For this sample there are some 790,000 distinct CDR3 sequences; approximately 18% appear just once. About an eighth of the sample is in the top ten clones.

Another study also made use of these data, one on T cells expressing NK-cell markers. Looking at the second paper: Three sorted T-cell subsets (CD3+CD56+NKG2C+, CD3+CD56+NKG2C- and CD3+CD56-NKG2C+) from fewer than 10 donors had their TCR beta-chain repertoires profiled. Seven of the eight sequenced donors were HCMV-seropositive and one was HCMV-seronegative. In several experiments an anti-gammadeltaTCR antibody was added to restrict sorting to alphabetaTCR-expressing T cells. In six donors, the dominant CD3+CD56+NKG2C+ clonotypes were among the top 10 CD8+ clonotypes and accounted for roughly 1.0-7.5% of CD8+ T cells. Those dominant clonotypes were again the most abundant among CD3+CD56-NKG2C+ cells in a few donors, at about 28.3-65%. Whether the expanded NKG2C-expressing T cell clones were specific for HCMV antigens remained unclear. The study sequenced eight donors, all healthy volunteers chosen at random: three men and five women. HCMV-specific IgG was detected in serum with a commercial ELISA kit to determine HCMV serostatus. For about 6 donors, bulk peripheral blood T-cell repertoires were additionally sequenced from unsorted PBMC. MIGEC was used to demultiplex reads and group reads by UMI, and MiTCR was used to assemble and quantify clonotypes. Only TCR cDNA sequences supported by at least two reads were kept to exclude erroneous sequences. Downstream repertoire analysis used the tcR package, and clonotypes were matched across fractions by CDR3 nucleotide sequence plus V segment. VDJmatch was used to annotate antigen specificity against VDJdb, with one amino acid substitution allowed in CDR3.

This clonotype originated in a young woman in good health. Sequenced material: PBMCs. The chain is made from TRBV9 and TRBJ1-1; the D gene assignment is ambiguous. CDR3 loop: CASSVELDTEAFF. Here is the DNA: TGTGCCAGCAGCGTAGAGCTGGACACTGAAGCTTTCTTT.